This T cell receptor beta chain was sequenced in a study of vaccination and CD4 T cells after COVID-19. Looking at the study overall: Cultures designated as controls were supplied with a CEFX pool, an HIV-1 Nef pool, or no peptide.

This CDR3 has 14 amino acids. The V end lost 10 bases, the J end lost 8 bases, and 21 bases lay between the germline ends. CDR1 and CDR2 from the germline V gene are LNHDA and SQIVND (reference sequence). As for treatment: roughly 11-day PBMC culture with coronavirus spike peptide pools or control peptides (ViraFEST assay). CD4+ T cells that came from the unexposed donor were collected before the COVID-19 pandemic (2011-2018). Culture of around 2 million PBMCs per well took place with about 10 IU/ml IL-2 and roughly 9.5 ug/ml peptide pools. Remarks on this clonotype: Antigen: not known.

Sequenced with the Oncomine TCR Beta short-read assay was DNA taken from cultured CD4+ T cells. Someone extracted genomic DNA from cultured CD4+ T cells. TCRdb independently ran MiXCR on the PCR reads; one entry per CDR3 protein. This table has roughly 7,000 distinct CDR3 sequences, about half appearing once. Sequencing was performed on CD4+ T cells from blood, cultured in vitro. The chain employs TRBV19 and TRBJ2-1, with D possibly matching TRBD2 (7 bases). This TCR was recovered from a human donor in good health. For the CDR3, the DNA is TGTGCCACCAGCCCCTGGGGGGGGGGCCATGAGCAGTTCTTC. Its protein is CATSPWGGGHEQFF.